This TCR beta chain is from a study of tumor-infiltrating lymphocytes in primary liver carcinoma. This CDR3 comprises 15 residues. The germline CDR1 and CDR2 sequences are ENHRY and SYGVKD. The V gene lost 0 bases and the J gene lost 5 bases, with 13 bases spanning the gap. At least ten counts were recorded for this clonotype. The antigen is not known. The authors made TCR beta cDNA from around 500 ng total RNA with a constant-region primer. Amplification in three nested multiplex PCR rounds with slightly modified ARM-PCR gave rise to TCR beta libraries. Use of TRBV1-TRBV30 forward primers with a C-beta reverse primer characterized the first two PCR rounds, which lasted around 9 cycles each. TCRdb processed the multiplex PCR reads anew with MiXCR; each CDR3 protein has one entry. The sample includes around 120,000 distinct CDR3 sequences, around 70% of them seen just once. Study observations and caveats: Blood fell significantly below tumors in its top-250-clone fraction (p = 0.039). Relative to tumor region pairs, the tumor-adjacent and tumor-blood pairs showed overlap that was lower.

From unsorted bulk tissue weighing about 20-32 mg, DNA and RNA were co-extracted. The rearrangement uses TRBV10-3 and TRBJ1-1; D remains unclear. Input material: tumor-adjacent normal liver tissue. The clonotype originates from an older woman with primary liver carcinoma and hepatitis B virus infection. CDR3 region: CAISESPGELTEAFF. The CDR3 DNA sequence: TGTGCCATCAGTGAGTCCCCGGGTGAATTAACTGAAGCTTTCTTT.